These T cell receptor beta chains were read from a single sample in a study of blood T cell repertoires in COVID-19. Assay: immunoSEQ multiplex PCR; the TCRdb copy retains only in-frame clones and omits some. The sample lists 250,000 or so clones; roughly 86% were seen once. What was sequenced was peripheral blood. Every receptor here comes from a woman aged 55 to 70 with COVID-19, enrolled during active disease. Both conserved end residues are part of each CDR3. Fields, in order: clone size, V gene, J gene, D gene, CDR3 DNA, CDR3 protein. The D gene is left open where the match is weak. Only part of the rows carry a size: once, few, many, or a class if the clone is expanded.

NA	TRBV6-4	TRBJ1-6	TRBD1	TGTGCCAGCAGTGCCCAGCAGGGGGGATCACCCCTCCACTTT	CASSAQQGGSPLHF
NA	TRBV3-1/TRBV3-2	TRBJ2-7	TRBD1	TGTGCCAGCAGCCACCGATCAGGACAGGGCCTCGCCTACGAGCAGTACTTC	CASSHRSGQGLAYEQYF
NA	TRBV5-4	TRBJ2-3	TRBD2	TGTGCCAGCAGCTTGGCTGGGACTAGCGAGACTCATACGCAGTATTTT	CASSLAGTSETHTQYF
NA	TRBV30	TRBJ2-7	NA	TGTGCCTGGAGTGTGAGCTACGAGCAGTACTTC	CAWSVSYEQYF
once	TRBV5-1	TRBJ2-3	TRBD2	TGCGCCAGCAGCTTGGAACCAGCGGGAGCAGATACGCAGTATTTT	CASSLEPAGADTQYF
NA	TRBV6-1	TRBJ1-2	NA	TGTGCCAGCAGTGAAAGCCGCTGGGGCTACACCTTC	CASSESRWGYTF
once	TRBV5-4	TRBJ2-7	TRBD2	TGTGCCAGCAGCTTGGGCGGGAGGGCCTTCTACGAGCAGTACTTC	CASSLGGRAFYEQYF
NA	TRBV7-6	TRBJ1-5	NA	TGTGCCAGCAGCCCCGCCCCCACAGTTCAGCCCCAGCATTTT	CASSPAPTVQPQHF
NA	TRBV25-1	TRBJ2-7	NA	TGTGCCAGCAGTGAATATCGGGCAGGGGCTTCCCACGAGCAGTACTTC	CASSEYRAGASHEQYF
NA	TRBV7-6	TRBJ2-3	TRBD1	TGTGCCAGCAGCTTGCCAGGGGGTAGAGATACGCAGTATTTT	CASSLPGGRDTQYF
NA	TRBV30	TRBJ2-5	NA	TGTGCCTGGAGTGCCGGACAGCAAGAGACCCAGTACTTC	CAWSAGQQETQYF
NA	TRBV29-1	TRBJ2-3	TRBD2	TGCAGCGTTGAAGACTATGCGAGCGGGAAGGGGGATACGCAGTATTTT	CSVEDYASGKGDTQYF
NA	TRBV5-5	TRBJ1-2	TRBD1	TGTGCCAGCAGCTATTCCGGACAGGGGGCTACTGGCTACACCTTC	CASSYSGQGATGYTF
NA	TRBV5-8	TRBJ2-4	TRBD1	TGTGCCAGCTGGAGGGGGACAGGGGCCAAAAACATTCAGTACTTC	CASWRGTGAKNIQYF
NA	TRBV7-3	TRBJ2-3	TRBD1	TGTGCCAGCAGCCCAGGGCCGACAGGGGGGACAGATACGCAGTATTTT	CASSPGPTGGTDTQYF
NA	TRBV30	TRBJ1-1	NA	TGTGCCTGGAGTGAGGGGGTGGGCGGCAAAGCTTTCTTT	CAWSEGVGGKAFF
NA	TRBV10-1	TRBJ1-2	NA	TGCGCCAGCAGTGCGACTTGGCCGCCCGACCCCTTC	CASSATWPPDPF
once	TRBV2	TRBJ2-5	TRBD1	TGTGCCAGCAGTGAAAGGACAGGGATTCAAGAGACCCAGTACTTC	CASSERTGIQETQYF
NA	TRBV27	TRBJ2-7	TRBD2	TGTGCCAGCAGTTTTCGACTAGCGGTCTCCTACGAGCAGTACTTC	CASSFRLAVSYEQYF
NA	TRBV6-5	TRBJ2-7	TRBD2	TGTGCCAGCTCCCAATCACTAGCGGGATTGGAGTACTTC	CASSQSLAGLEYF
NA	TRBV9	TRBJ1-3	NA	TGTGCCAGCAGCGTAGGGGCAGGCTCTGGAAACACCATATATTTT	CASSVGAGSGNTIYF
once	TRBV19	TRBJ1-4	TRBD1	TGTGCCAGTAACGACAGGGGGAATAATGAAAAACTGTTTTTT	CASNDRGNNEKLFF
few	TRBV18	TRBJ1-6	TRBD1	TGTGCCAGCTCACGGGACAGGGGGCTATTAAATTCACCCCTCCACTTT	CASSRDRGLLNSPLHF
NA	TRBV12-1	TRBJ1-3	NA	TGTGCCAGCCCCCTGGACAGGATCTCCTCTGGAAACACCATATATTTT	CASPLDRISSGNTIYF
NA	TRBV7-2	TRBJ2-7	NA	TGTGCCAGCAGCTATAGCGGCTCCTACGAGCAGTACTTC	CASSYSGSYEQYF
NA	TRBV6-5	TRBJ2-5	TRBD2	TGTGCCAGCAGTAGGACTAGTTTCCAAGAGACCCAGTACTTC	CASSRTSFQETQYF
once	TRBV7-9	TRBJ2-1	TRBD2	TGTGCCAGCAGCTTAGCGTCCGGGACTAGCGGGAGGTACAATGAGCAGTTCTTC	CASSLASGTSGRYNEQFF
NA	TRBV28	TRBJ2-4	TRBD1	TGTGCCAGCAGTTTCTTTTGGACAGGGGAAGCCAAAAACATTCAGTACTTC	CASSFFWTGEAKNIQYF
NA	TRBV10-2	TRBJ1-5	NA	TGCGCCAGCACCGGACAGAGCAATCAGCCCCAGCATTTT	CASTGQSNQPQHF
NA	TRBV19	TRBJ1-1	NA	TGTGCCAGTACCCCAAGCGGGAAAAGAACTGAAGCTTTCTTT	CASTPSGKRTEAFF
NA	TRBV30	TRBJ2-1	TRBD2	TGTGCCTGGAGGGCGGGAGCGGGCAATGAGCAGTTCTTC	CAWRAGAGNEQFF
NA	TRBV7-8	TRBJ2-7	NA	TGTGCCAGCAGCTTCAATGACAAGAACTACGAGCAGTACTTC	CASSFNDKNYEQYF
NA	TRBV6-6	TRBJ1-2	TRBD1	TGTGCCAGCAGTAAGAGGACAGGGGTCAATGGCTACACCTTC	CASSKRTGVNGYTF
NA	TRBV7-8	TRBJ2-7	NA	TGTGCCAGCACCCCAGACCGGGACAAGTTTGACGAGCAGTACTTC	CASTPDRDKFDEQYF
NA	TRBV15	TRBJ2-5	TRBD2	TGTGCCACCAGCAGAGATCGATGGGATAGCGGGGGACTCTCTAAAGAGACCCAGTACTTC	CATSRDRWDSGGLSKETQYF
NA	TRBV2	TRBJ1-5	NA	TGTGCCAGCAGTGAACTGGCGGCATATCAGCCCCAGCATTTT	CASSELAAYQPQHF
few	TRBV18	TRBJ2-7	TRBD1	TGTGCCAGCTCACCCGACAGGGAGAGCTCCTACGAGCAGTACTTC	CASSPDRESSYEQYF
NA	TRBV5-1	TRBJ2-5	NA	TGCGCCAGCAGCCAGCCGGGGACCCAGTACTTC	CASSQPGTQYF
NA	TRBV5-1	TRBJ2-7	TRBD1	TGCGCCAGCAGCACACAGGGGGGCTACGAGCAGTACTTC	CASSTQGGYEQYF
NA	TRBV7-9	TRBJ2-7	NA	TGTGCCAGCGGGGGGTATACTTCCTACGAGCAGTACTTC	CASGGYTSYEQYF
NA	TRBV5-1	TRBJ1-1	NA	TGCGCCAGCATGGGCGGGGGGTCGAACACTGAAGCTTTCTTT	CASMGGGSNTEAFF
NA	TRBV28	TRBJ1-2	NA	TGTGCCAGCAGTAGGCCACAGGGCTACACCTTC	CASSRPQGYTF
NA	TRBV6-5	TRBJ2-7	NA	TGTGCCAGCTCTGGGACTTCCAAATCCTACGAGCAGTACTTC	CASSGTSKSYEQYF
NA	TRBV19	TRBJ1-6	NA	TGTGCCAGTAGTACCCTGACAGGAAACAATTCACCCCTCCACTTT	CASSTLTGNNSPLHF
NA	TRBV7-3	TRBJ2-5	TRBD2	TGTGCCAGCAGCCCCAACCCCGGGACTAGCACTGAGACCCAGTACTTC	CASSPNPGTSTETQYF
NA	TRBV5-4	TRBJ2-1	TRBD2	TGTGCCAGCAGCTGGACTAGCGGGCAAGACAATGAGCAGTTCTTC	CASSWTSGQDNEQFF
NA	TRBV5-1	TRBJ2-2	NA	TGCGCCAGCAGGGGGCGGACCGGGGAGCTGTTTTTT	CASRGRTGELFF
NA	TRBV2	TRBJ1-4	TRBD1	TGTGCCAGCGCCCCAAGGGGGCAGGTCAATTACTTTTTT	CASAPRGQVNYFF
NA	TRBV6-1	TRBJ1-4	NA	TGTGCCAGCAGTGAAATGGGGGCCCGAGCCGAAAAACTGTTTTTT	CASSEMGARAEKLFF
NA	TRBV9	TRBJ2-3	NA	TGTGCCAGCAGCGTAGAGGGGTTGAATACGCAGTATTTT	CASSVEGLNTQYF
NA	TRBV14	TRBJ1-2	TRBD1	TGTGCCAGCAGCCCCCAGGGACAGCTACGACATTATGGCTACACCTTC	CASSPQGQLRHYGYTF
NA	TRBV6-5	TRBJ1-1	NA	TGTGCCACCCCCCGGGTGGGTTCTGGTACGGGTGAAGCTTTCTTT	CATPRVGSGTGEAFF
NA	TRBV6-4	TRBJ2-1	NA	TGTGCCAGCAGTGCGGACTTGAGCTCCTACAATGAGCAGTTCTTC	CASSADLSSYNEQFF
NA	TRBV10-3	TRBJ1-3	NA	TGTGCCATCAGTGAGTTTTCCAGTCTCTCTGGAAACACCATATATTTT	CAISEFSSLSGNTIYF
NA	TRBV15	TRBJ2-5	TRBD1	TGTGCCACCAGCAGAGGCTCTGGACAGGGAACAGAGACCCAGTACTTC	CATSRGSGQGTETQYF
NA	TRBV6-1	TRBJ2-6	TRBD2	TGTGCCAGCAGTGCGAGAGTCCTAGCGGGAGGGTCTGGGGCCAACGTCCTGACTTTC	CASSARVLAGGSGANVLTF
NA	TRBV7-2	TRBJ1-5	NA	TGTGCCAGCAGCCCCGATTGGGGCAGCCTACAGCCCCAGCATTTT	CASSPDWGSLQPQHF